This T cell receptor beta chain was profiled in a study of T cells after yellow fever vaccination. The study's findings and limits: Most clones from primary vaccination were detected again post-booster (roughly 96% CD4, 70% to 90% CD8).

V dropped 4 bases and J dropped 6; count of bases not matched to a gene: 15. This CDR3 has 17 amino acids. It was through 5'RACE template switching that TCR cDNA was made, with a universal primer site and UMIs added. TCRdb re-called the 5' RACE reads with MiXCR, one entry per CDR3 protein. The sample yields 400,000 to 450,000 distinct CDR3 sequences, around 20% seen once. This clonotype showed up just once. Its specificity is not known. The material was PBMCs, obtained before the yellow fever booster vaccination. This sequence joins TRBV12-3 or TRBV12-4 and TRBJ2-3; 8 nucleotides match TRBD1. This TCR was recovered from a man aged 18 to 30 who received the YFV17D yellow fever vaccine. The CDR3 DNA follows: TGTGCCAGCAGTTCAAACGAGGACAGGGACCGGCTTGATACGCAGTATTTT. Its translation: CASSSNEDRDRLDTQYF.